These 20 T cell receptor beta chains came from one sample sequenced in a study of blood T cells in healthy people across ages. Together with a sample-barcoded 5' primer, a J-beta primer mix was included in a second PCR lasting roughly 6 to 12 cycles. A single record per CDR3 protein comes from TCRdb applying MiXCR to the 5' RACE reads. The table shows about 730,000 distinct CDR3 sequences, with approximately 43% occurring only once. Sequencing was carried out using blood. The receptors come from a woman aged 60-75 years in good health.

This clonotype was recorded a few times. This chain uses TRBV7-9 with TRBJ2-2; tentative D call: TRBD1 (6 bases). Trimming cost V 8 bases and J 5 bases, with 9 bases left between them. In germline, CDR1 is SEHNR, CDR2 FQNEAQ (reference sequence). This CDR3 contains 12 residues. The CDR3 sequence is CASRTVTGELFF. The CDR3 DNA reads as TGTGCCAGCCGGACAGTAACCGGGGAGCTGTTTTTT.

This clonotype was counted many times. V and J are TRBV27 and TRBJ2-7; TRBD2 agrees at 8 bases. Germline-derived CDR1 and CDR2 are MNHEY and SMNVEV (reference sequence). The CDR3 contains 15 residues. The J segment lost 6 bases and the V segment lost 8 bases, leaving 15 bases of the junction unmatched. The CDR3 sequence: CASGVDASGGREQYF. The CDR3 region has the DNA TGTGCCAGCGGGGTTGATGCGAGCGGGGGCCGCGAGCAGTACTTC.

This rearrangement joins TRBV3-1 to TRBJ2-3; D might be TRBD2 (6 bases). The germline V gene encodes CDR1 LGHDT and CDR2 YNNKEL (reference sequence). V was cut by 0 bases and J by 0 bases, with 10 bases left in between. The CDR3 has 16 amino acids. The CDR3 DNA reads TGTGCCAGCAGCCAAGATAGTGGGACTAGCACAGATACGCAGTATTTT. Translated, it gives CASSQDSGTSTDTQYF.

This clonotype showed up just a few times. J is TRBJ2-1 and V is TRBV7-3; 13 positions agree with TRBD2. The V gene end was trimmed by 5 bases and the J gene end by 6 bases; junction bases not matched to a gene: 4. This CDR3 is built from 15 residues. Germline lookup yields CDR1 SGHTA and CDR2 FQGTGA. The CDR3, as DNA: TGTGCCAGCAGCGAACTAGCGGGGGGGCCCAATGAGCAGTTCTTC. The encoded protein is CASSELAGGPNEQFF.

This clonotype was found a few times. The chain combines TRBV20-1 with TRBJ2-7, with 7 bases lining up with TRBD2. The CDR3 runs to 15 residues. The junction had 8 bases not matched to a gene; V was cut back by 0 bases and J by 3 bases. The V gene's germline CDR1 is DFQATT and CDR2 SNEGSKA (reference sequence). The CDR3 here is CSARDGGGDIYEQYF. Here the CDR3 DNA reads TGCAGTGCTAGAGATGGCGGGGGTGATATCTACGAGCAGTACTTC.

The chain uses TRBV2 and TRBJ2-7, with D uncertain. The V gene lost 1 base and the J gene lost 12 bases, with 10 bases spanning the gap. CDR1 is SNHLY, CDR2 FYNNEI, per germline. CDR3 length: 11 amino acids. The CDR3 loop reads CASSEERVRYF. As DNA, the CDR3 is TGTGCCAGCAGTGAAGAGCGAGTGCGGTACTTC.

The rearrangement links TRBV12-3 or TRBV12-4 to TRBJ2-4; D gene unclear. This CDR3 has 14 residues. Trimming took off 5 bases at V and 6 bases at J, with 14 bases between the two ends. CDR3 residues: CASSVFGSGNIQYF. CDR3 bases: TGTGCCAGCAGTGTATTTGGTTCCGGAAACATTCAGTACTTC.

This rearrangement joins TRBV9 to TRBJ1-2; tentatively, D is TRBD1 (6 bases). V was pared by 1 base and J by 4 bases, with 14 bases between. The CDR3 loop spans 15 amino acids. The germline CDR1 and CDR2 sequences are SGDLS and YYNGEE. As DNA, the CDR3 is TGTGCCAGCAGCGTATCGCCAGGGGATGGCTATGGCTACACCTTC. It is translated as CASSVSPGDGYGYTF.

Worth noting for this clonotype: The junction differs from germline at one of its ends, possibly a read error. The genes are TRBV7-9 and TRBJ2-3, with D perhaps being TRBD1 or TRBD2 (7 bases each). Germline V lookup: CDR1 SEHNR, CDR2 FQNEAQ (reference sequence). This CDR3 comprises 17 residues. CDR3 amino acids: CASSLGPGGAGTGTQYF. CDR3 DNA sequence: TGTGCCAGCAGCTTAGGGCCAGGGGGGGCTGGCACAGGTACGCAGTATTTT.

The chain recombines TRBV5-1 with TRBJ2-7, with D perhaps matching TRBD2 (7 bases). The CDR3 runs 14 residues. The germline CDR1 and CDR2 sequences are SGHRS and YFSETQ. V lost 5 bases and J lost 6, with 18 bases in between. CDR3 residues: CASRDRGGAGEQYF. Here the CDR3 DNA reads TGCGCCAGCAGAGACCGAGGGGGGGCCGGCGAGCAGTACTTC.

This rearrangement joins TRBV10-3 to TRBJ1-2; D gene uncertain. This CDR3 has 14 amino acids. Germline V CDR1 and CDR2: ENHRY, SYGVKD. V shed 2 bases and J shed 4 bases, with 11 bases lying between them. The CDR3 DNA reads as TGTGCCATCAGTGAGCGAGATATACCCTATGGCTACACCTTC. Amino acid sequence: CAISERDIPYGYTF.

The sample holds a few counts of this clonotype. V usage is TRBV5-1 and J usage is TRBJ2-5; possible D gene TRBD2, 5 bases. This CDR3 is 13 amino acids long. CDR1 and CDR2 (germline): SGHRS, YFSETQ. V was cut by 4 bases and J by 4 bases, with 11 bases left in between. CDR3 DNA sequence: TGCGCCAGCAGCAGGGAACGGGGAGAGACCCAGTACTTC. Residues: CASSRERGETQYF.

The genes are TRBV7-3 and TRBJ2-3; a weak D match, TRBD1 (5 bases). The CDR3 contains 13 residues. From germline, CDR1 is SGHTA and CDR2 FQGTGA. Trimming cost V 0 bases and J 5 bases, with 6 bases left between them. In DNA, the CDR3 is TGTGCCAGCAGCTTAACCCAGGGAGATACGCAGTATTTT. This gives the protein CASSLTQGDTQYF. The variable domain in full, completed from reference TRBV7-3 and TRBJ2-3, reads GAGVSQTPSNKVTEKGKYVELRCDPISGHTALYWYRQSLGQGPEFLIYFQGTGAADDSGLPNDRFFAVRPEGSVSTLKIQRTERGDSAVYLCASSLTQGDTQYFGPGTRLTVL.

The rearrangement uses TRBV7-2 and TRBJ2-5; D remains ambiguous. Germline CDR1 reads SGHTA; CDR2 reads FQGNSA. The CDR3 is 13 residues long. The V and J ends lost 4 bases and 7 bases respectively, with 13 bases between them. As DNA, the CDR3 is TGTGCCAGCAGCTCCCCCTACTACGGGACCCAGTACTTC. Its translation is CASSSPYYGTQYF.

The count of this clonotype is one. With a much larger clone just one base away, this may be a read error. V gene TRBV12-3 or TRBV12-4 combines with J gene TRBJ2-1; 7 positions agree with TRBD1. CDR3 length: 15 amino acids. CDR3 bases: TGTGCCAGCAGTTCGCGACAGGGCTCCCACAATGAGCAGTTCTTC. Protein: CASSSRQGSHNEQFF.

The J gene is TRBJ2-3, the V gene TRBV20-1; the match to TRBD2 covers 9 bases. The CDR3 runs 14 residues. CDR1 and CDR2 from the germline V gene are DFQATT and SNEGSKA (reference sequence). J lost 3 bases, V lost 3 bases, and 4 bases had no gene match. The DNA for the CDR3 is TGCAGTGCTAGTCGGCGGGGGGGAACAGATACGCAGTATTTT. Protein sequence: CSASRRGGTDTQYF.

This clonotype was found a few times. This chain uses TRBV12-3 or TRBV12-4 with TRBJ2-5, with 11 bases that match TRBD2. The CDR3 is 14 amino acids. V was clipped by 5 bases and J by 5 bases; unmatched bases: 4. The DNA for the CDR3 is TGTGCCAGCAGTCTTACTAGCGGGAGTGAGACCCAGTACTTC. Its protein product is CASSLTSGSETQYF.

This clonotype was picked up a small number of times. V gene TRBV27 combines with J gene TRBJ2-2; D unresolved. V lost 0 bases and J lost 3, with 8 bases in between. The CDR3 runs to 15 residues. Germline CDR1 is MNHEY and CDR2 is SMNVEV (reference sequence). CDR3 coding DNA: TGTGCCAGCAGTTTATCTGGACCGTACACCGGGGAGCTGTTTTTT. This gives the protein CASSLSGPYTGELFF.

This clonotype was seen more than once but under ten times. In nucleotides, the CDR3 is TGCAGTGCAACCCAGGCGAACACTGAAGCTTTCTTT. Translation gives CSATQANTEAFF. The chain combines TRBV20-1 with TRBJ1-1; D gene ambiguous. Per germline, CDR1 DFQATT and CDR2 SNEGSKA (reference sequence). Deletions cut 6 bases from V and 1 base from J, with 9 bases between. This CDR3 contains 12 residues.

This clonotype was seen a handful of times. In DNA, the CDR3 is TGTGCCAGCAGCCAACTGCTAGAAACCTACAATGAGCAGTTCTTC. Translated: CASSQLLETYNEQFF. This chain connects TRBV4-2 to TRBJ2-1; D call uncertain. CDR3 length: 15 amino acids. The germline V and J ends were trimmed by 2 bases and 2 bases, with 10 bases remaining between them. The germline V gene has CDR1 LGHNA and CDR2 YNFKEQ.